This T cell receptor beta chain derives from a study of blood T cells in healthy people across ages. Overall study findings and caveats: Donors of long life had a larger count of naive CD4+ cells and greater diversity than aged donors. Researchers report that TCR beta diversity correlated strongly with naive T cell percentage.

The V gene's germline CDR1 is DFQATT and CDR2 SNEGSKA (reference sequence). CDR3 length equals 13 residues. Trimming shortened V by 3 bases and J by 0 bases, and 9 bases separated the two germline ends. Through a sample-barcoded 5' primer and a J-beta primer mix, a second PCR was run for about 6 to 11 cycles. Each cDNA molecule was tagged by a template-switch adaptor that had 12 random nucleotides. A minimum of 3 million CDR3-containing paired-end reads was obtained for each sample. Via MiXCR, TCRdb re-called the 5' RACE reads, giving one row per CDR3 protein. The sample lists roughly 1.5 million distinct CDR3 sequences, under 55% seen once, with about 4% in the top ten. This clonotype showed up just a few times. Its antigen is undetermined.

V usage is TRBV20-1 and J usage is TRBJ2-7; D might be TRBD2 (5 bases). The sequence was obtained from a woman aged 18-29 years in good health. The source material was blood. Here the CDR3 DNA reads TGCAGTGCTAGTGGACGGGACTCCTACGAGCAGTACTTC. Amino acid sequence: CSASGRDSYEQYF.